This T cell receptor beta chain emerged from a study of regulatory T cells in long-lasting Graves disease (dated by TCRdb to the early 2020s). Study-level background: Newly diagnosed Graves' disease patients had taken antithyroid drugs for less than 3 months. Persistent Graves' disease patients were compared with newly diagnosed Graves' disease patients by peripheral blood TCR sequencing and RNA sequencing. The study was conducted in China and was registered as a clinical trial. A total of about 35 samples underwent TCR sequencing, from some 13 patients with persistent Graves' disease and 20 or so patients with newly diagnosed Graves' disease.

As for this clonotype: This receptor's antigen is unknown. The record has no base qualities; no much larger clone is one base away.

Library construction relied on multiplex PCR. The instrument given in TCRdb is Illumina HiSeq 4000. TCR beta libraries were built with iRepertoire HTBI primers and Arm-PCR amplification of CDR3 regions. Before sequencing, the PCR products underwent gel purification. Per the original workflow: Gene usage analysis of CDR3 amino acid clonotypes used the roughly 62 TRBV and 14 to 15 TRBJ segments found across samples. COPE and FqMerger were used to merge filtered high-quality paired reads into contigs. BLAST was used to align contigs to the IMGT TRBV, TRBD and TRBJ reference genes, and CDR3 was defined following IMGT. Any clonotype with a frequency above 0.1% was counted as a highly expanded clone. Repertoire diversity was measured by Shannon entropy, and V-J evenness by the Gini coefficient. A clonotype was considered public if more than one individual shared it. TCRdb trimmed public reads at Q25 via fastp, called clones via MiXCR and kept in-frame beta chains. Rows with a matching CDR3 protein are joined into one entry that keeps the most common DNA and genes. The authors' filters were not applied to this entry. The sample table shows around 250,000 distinct CDR3 sequences, and around 18% are seen once. 12% to 15% of the sample belongs to the ten largest clones.

In the paper's terms, the time point label means: newly diagnosed GD, antithyroid drugs for less than 3 months. RNA was extracted from PBMCs in TRIzol for both TCR sequencing and RNA sequencing. Graves' disease was diagnosed according to American Thyroid Association guidelines. Patients were recruited from an endocrinology department in Xi'an, China. From each patient, 7.5 to 10 milliliters of peripheral blood was collected into an EDTA anticoagulant tube. PBMCs were isolated by Ficoll Paque Plus density gradient separation without further T cell sorting. An Agilent 2100 Bioanalyzer and agarose gel were used to check RNA quality, and a NanoDrop 2000 was used to measure RNA concentration. Beyond this particular receptor, the publication reports: Compared with newly diagnosed patients, persistent Graves' disease patients had lower TCR Shannon entropy and fewer highly expanded clones, which suggests clonal expansion. The study examined only peripheral blood because the primary lesion, thyroid tissue, could not be accessed. Sequencing and analysis were restricted to the TCR beta chain. The authors noted that the small sample size was a limitation that may lower accuracy. Persistent patients shared more public clonotypes among themselves (around 2,500) than newly diagnosed patients did (about 970). Preferential use of TRBV28, TRBJ1-2 and TRBJ2-5 was observed in persistent disease, whereas TRBV20-1 and TRBJ2-1 were favored in newly diagnosed disease.

Including the terminal cysteine and phenylalanine, the CDR3 comprises 16 residues. The sequence is cut down to CDR3 DNA, 48 bases in frame from base 1. The germline V end is reduced by 0 bases and the J end by 7 bases; junction bases left unmatched: 9. The CDR1 and CDR2 encoded by the germline V gene are SGHDN and FVKESK. These data also formed part of another study, on T cells in Graves' hyperthyroidism and ophthalmopathy. As the second paper documents: A patient counted as having stable Graves' hyperthyroidism if no progression to ophthalmopathy occurred over 18 months of follow-up. Hyperthyroidism patients were newly diagnosed, with disease duration under 2 months, and aged 18 to 65 years. Patients with uncontrolled infections, other autoimmune diseases, pregnancy or lactation were excluded. Clinical symptoms, serum thyroxine and TRAb, thyroid ultrasound, and orbital computed tomography formed the basis for the diagnoses. For the first round of RT-PCR on the TCR CDR3, the HTBI primer set was used together with the Qiagen OneStep RT-PCR kit. Most expanded thyroid clonotypes (frequency above 0.001) were also found in blood, which suggests that blood repertoires may mirror thyroid immune responses. A 13 V-J signature model separated ophthalmopathy from stable hyperthyroidism, with over 85% sensitivity and just under 84% specificity in cross-validation and 80%/75% in testing. In validation, the model predicted progression to ophthalmopathy with roughly 66% sensitivity and roughly 72% specificity, a median of 6.5 months before onset. A discovery cohort of approximately 100 patients, 43 with Graves' ophthalmopathy and 55 to 65 with stable Graves' hyperthyroidism, was used to find distinguishing TCR V-J signatures. Prospective prediction of ophthalmopathy was tested in an independent validation cohort consisting of some 20 hyperthyroidism patients and approximately 16 patients who later progressed to ophthalmopathy. The 75 to 100 discovery patients were randomly divided into training and test sets at a 7:3 ratio. The study also compared thyroid tissue and blood T-cell repertoires from 5 to 7 Graves' hyperthyroidism patients. Once sampling was done, hyperthyroidism patients were given methimazole at a starting dose of 30 mg daily, whereas ophthalmopathy patients were given high-dose intravenous methylprednisolone. The libraries were constructed in a second round of multiplex PCR and then size-selected and purified. Libraries were sequenced paired-end with 100 bp reads on an Illumina HiSeq2000. Raw data were processed with SOAPnuke, discarding reads with adapters, uncalled bases, mean Phred below 15, or no exact constant-primer or identifier match. High-quality paired reads were merged using COPE v1.2.5, and each unique nucleotide sequence was defined as a clonotype. Clonotypes were aligned to IMGT TRBV, TRBD and TRBJ reference segments using MiTCR v1.1. The analysis was restricted to V-J combinations with a frequency above 0.0001, which together covered 99% to 99.2% of the repertoires. A TCS score was defined as the ratio between F50 (clonal expansion) and ExV (chaos), using BLOSUM62-based TCRdist between CDR3 peptides within each V-J. Welch's t-statistics and random forest reduced some 510 V-J features to some 14, which were used in a naive Bayes classifier (R e1071). Sample size was not statistically predetermined, and investigators were not blinded to group allocation. The paper describes TCR Vbeta CDR3 sequencing of 120 to 150 peripheral blood samples, made up of about 40 ophthalmopathy patients, roughly 72 hyperthyroidism patients and 17 progressor patients.

The V and J segments used are TRBV14 and TRBJ2-1, and TRBD1 matches 7 of the central bases. The clonotype was recovered from a woman aged 25 to 39 with Graves disease. Donor details come from another sample of the same person, matched by shared clones. The sample consisted of peripheral blood mononuclear cells (PBMCs), taken at new diagnosis, from a patient treated with antithyroid drugs. The encoded CDR3 is CASSQDGETGYNEQFF. The base sequence is TGTGCCAGCAGCCAAGATGGTGAGACAGGGTATAATGAGCAGTTCTTC.